The present entry profiles one T cell receptor beta chain with its context. No antigen is known for it. The source of the sample is a study of radiotherapy plus CTLA-4 blockade in lung cancer. The study, taken as a whole, reports: Tumor-derived TCR clones expanded in blood after radiotherapy plus ipilimumab. Increased serum interferon-beta after radiation also reportedly predicted response strongly.

The method was immunoSEQ multiplex PCR; TCRdb's version includes in-frame clones alone and lacks a portion of them. The sample comprises about 87,000 clones, around 87% of which are singletons, and 16% rests with the top ten. CDR3 length equals 14 residues. Trimming at V came to 4 bases and at J to 1 base, leaving 3 bases not matched to a gene. Germline CDR1 MNHEY, CDR2 SMNVEV (reference sequence). Alongside CTLA-4 blockade with ipilimumab, patients with chemo-refractory metastatic non-small-cell lung cancer received focal radiation. Here the sequenced sample was peripheral blood, taken from a patient treated with radiotherapy plus ipilimumab. The chain employs TRBV27 and TRBJ1-1; 7 bases match TRBD1. The TCR comes from a human donor with non-small cell lung cancer that progressed on radiotherapy plus ipilimumab. This CDR3 is CASSSGTENTEAFF. In DNA form, the CDR3 reads TGTGCCAGCAGTTCAGGGACAGAGAACACTGAAGCTTTCTTT.